The sequence of this T cell receptor beta chain was determined in a study of blood T cell repertoires in COVID-19. About the research overall: Samples of COVID-19 (acute and convalescent) were obtained from the United States, Italy and Spain. Sources were T cells, B-cell-depleted T cells, or PBMCs; the material itself was cDNA or gDNA.

Germline CDR1 and CDR2: SGHVS and FQNEAQ. The CDR3 sequence is 15 residues long. Losses at the gene ends were 7 bases for V and 0 bases for J; bases not matched to a gene: 3. Produced via immunoSEQ multiplex PCR; TCRdb's table is partial and in-frame only. The sample lists some 260,000 clones, about 80% occurring once. The sequence derives from a woman of 80 years or more with acute or convalescent COVID-19. Sequencing was carried out using peripheral blood. The chain couples TRBV7-8 to TRBJ1-6; 7 bases are shared with TRBD1. The CDR3 DNA reads TGTGCCAGCACCCCAGGGGGCTCCTATAATTCACCCCTCCACTTT. Amino acids: CASTPGGSYNSPLHF. Looking up the rest from reference TRBV7-8 and TRBJ1-6 gives the full variable domain: GAGVSQSPRYKVAKRGQDVALRCDPISGHVSLFWYQQALGQGPEFLTYFQNEAQLDKSGLPSDRFFAERPEGSVSTLKIQRTQQEDSAVYLCASTPGGSYNSPLHFGNGTRLTVT.